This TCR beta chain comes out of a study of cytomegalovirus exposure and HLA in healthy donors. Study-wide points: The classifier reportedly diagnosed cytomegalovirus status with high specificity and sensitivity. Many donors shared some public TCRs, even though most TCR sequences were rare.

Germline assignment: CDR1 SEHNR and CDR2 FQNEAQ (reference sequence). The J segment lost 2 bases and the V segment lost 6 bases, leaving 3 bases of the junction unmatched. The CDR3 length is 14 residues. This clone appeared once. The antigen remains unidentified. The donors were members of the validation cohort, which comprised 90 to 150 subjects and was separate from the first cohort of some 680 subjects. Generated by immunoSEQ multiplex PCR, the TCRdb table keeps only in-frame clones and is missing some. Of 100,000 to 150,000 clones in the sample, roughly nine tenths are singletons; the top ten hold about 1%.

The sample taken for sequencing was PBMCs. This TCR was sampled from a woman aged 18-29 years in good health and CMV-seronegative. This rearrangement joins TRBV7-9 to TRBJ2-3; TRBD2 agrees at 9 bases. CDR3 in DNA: TGTGCCAGCAGGGTAGCGGGAGACACAGATACGCAGTATTTT. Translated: CASRVAGDTDTQYF.